The clone carrying this TCR beta chain was counted ten times or more. The antigen remains unidentified. Trimming took off 8 bases at V and 2 bases at J, with 10 bases between the two ends. The CDR3 contains 12 residues. The V gene's germline CDR1 is SNHLY and CDR2 FYNNEI. Uncontrolled infection, other autoimmune disease, pregnancy and lactation each barred patients from inclusion. TCR beta CDR3 sequences were amplified from RNA transcripts. During a first-round RT-PCR of the TCR CDR3, the HTBI primer set was used. A single record per CDR3 protein comes from TCRdb applying MiXCR to the multiplex PCR reads. The table lists about 610,000 distinct CDR3 sequences, over 12% of them singletons. This entry is derived from a study of T cells in Graves' hyperthyroidism and ophthalmopathy. Study findings and constraints: Ophthalmopathy and stable hyperthyroidism were separated by a 13 V-J model.

The sequenced material came from blood. This clonotype originated in a woman aged 35 to 49 with Graves' ophthalmopathy. V and J are TRBV2 and TRBJ2-7; possible D gene TRBD2, 6 bases. The DNA of the CDR3 is TGTGCCAGCTTGGCTAGCGCCTACGAGCAGTACTTC. It translates to CASLASAYEQYF.